This passage covers 17 T cell receptor beta chains from one sample sequenced in a study of cytomegalovirus exposure and HLA in healthy donors. The PCR was carried out with 60 Vbeta primers and 13 Jbeta primers. Data came from immunoSEQ multiplex PCR; TCRdb stores just in-frame clones and leaves some out. Seen here are over 80,000 clones, 81% observed once, and the top ten hold roughly 5.1%. The sequenced sample was PBMCs. Receptor source: a man aged 40-55 years in good health and CMV-seropositive.

The chain links TRBV11-2 to TRBJ2-7; 8 bases agree with TRBD1. The CDR3 totals 14 residues. CDR1 and CDR2 from the germline V gene are SGHAT and FQNNGV. Unmatched junction bases numbered 7, after V lost 4 bases and J lost 5 bases. The CDR3 nucleotides read TGTGCCAGCAGCTCGAGGACAGGGTTCGACGAGCAGTACTTC. Translated: CASSSRTGFDEQYF.

This clone was counted a single time. V usage is TRBV19 and J usage is TRBJ1-1, with 7 nucleotides matching TRBD1. CDR1 and CDR2 from the germline V gene are LNHDA and SQIVND (reference sequence). With V trimmed by 5 bases and J by 4 bases, 7 bases remained unmatched. The CDR3 runs to 14 residues. This chain's CDR3 is CASSPGTAVTEAFF. Written as DNA, the CDR3 is TGTGCCAGTAGTCCCGGGACAGCCGTCACTGAAGCTTTCTTT.

V usage is TRBV12-5 and J usage is TRBJ2-1; 8 nucleotides align to TRBD2. Germline CDR1 and CDR2: LGHNT and FRNRAP. The CDR3 length is 18 residues. J lost 0 bases, V lost 2 bases, and 9 bases had no gene match. CDR3 DNA sequence: TGTGCTAGTGGTTTGAGTCTAGCGGGCTTGAGCTCCTACAATGAGCAGTTCTTC. Its translation is CASGLSLAGLSSYNEQFF.

V and J are TRBV10-2 and TRBJ1-1, with D tentatively TRBD1 (5 bases). The CDR3 is 13 residues long. Germline V gene data show CDR1 as WSHSY and CDR2 as SAAADI. V gave up 2 bases and J gave up 8 bases, with 12 bases separating them. This CDR3 is CASSEERGWEAFF. The CDR3 DNA reads TGCGCCAGCAGTGAGGAGCGGGGGTGGGAAGCTTTCTTT.

The chain combines TRBV5-1 with TRBJ2-7; 10 bases line up with TRBD1. The V gene's germline CDR1 is SGHRS and CDR2 YFSETQ. The CDR3 extends over 15 amino acids. Losses at the gene ends were 6 bases for V and 1 base for J; bases not matched to a gene: 7. The CDR3 sequence: CASTTDRGLSYEQYF. The DNA for the CDR3 is TGCGCCAGCACCACCGACAGGGGGCTTTCCTACGAGCAGTACTTC.

The chain combines TRBV5-5 with TRBJ1-1; no clear D. CDR3 length: 15 amino acids. Trimming took off 1 base at V and 2 bases at J, with 12 bases between the two ends. Germline assignment: CDR1 SGHKS and CDR2 YYEKEE (reference sequence). The CDR3: CASSLSLTSNTEAFF. The DNA for the CDR3 is TGTGCCAGCAGCTTGTCTTTAACGAGCAACACTGAAGCTTTCTTT.

V gene TRBV10-3 combines with J gene TRBJ2-5, with 9 bases fitting TRBD2. The germline V gene has CDR1 ENHRY and CDR2 SYGVKD. V lost 0 bases and J lost 1; bases outside the gene matches: 6. The CDR3 has 17 amino acids. The CDR3 here is CAISESKAGGGQETQYF. The CDR3 DNA reads as TGTGCCATCAGTGAGTCAAAGGCGGGAGGGGGCCAAGAGACCCAGTACTTC.

V and J are TRBV11-2 and TRBJ2-3; TRBD2 might be the D (5 bases). Germline loops: CDR1 SGHAT, CDR2 FQNNGV. This CDR3 spans 16 amino acids. V was cut by 0 bases and J by 3 bases, with 13 bases left in between. The CDR3 DNA follows: TGTGCCAGCAGCTTAGAAGTCTGGGAGTGGACAGATACGCAGTATTTT. Protein: CASSLEVWEWTDTQYF.

The J gene is TRBJ2-2, the V gene TRBV9, with a possible D match to TRBD1 (6 bases). Trimming took off 8 bases at V and 5 bases at J, with 19 bases between the two ends. The CDR3 extends over 15 amino acids. Germline lookup yields CDR1 SGDLS and CDR2 YYNGEE. This chain's CDR3 is CASNPGDTETGELFF. CDR3 nucleotide sequence: TGTGCCAGTAATCCCGGGGACACGGAGACCGGGGAGCTGTTTTTT.

About this clone: The junction differs from germline at one of its ends, possibly a read error. The chain couples TRBV7-9 to TRBJ2-2, with D unclear. The CDR3 runs 16 residues. The germline V gene has CDR1 SEHNR and CDR2 FQNEAQ (reference sequence). CDR3 DNA: TGTTCCAGCAGCTACTCTCAACGACGAGGCACCGGGGAGCTGTTTTTT. This encodes CSSSYSQRRGTGELFF.

The chain couples TRBV18 to TRBJ1-6; 7 nucleotides agree with TRBD1. The CDR3 consists of 14 residues. Looked up from germline, CDR1 is KGHSH and CDR2 is LQKENI. V was clipped by 4 bases and J by 6 bases; unmatched bases: 3. As DNA, the CDR3 is TGTGCCAGCTCACTCACAGGGGTTAATTCACCCCTCCACTTT. Amino acid sequence: CASSLTGVNSPLHF.

This clone was recorded a few times. The genes are TRBV5-1 and TRBJ2-3; the match to TRBD2 covers 7 bases. The CDR3 spans 14 residues. Unmatched junction bases numbered 5, after V lost 4 bases and J lost 3 bases. CDR1 is SGHRS and CDR2 is YFSETQ in the germline V gene. The CDR3 is CASSSGTPTDTQYF. The CDR3, as DNA: TGCGCCAGCAGCAGCGGGACGCCTACAGATACGCAGTATTTT. The complete variable domain, with remaining parts taken from reference TRBV5-1 and TRBJ2-3, reads KAGVTQTPRYLIKTRGQQVTLSCSPISGHRSVSWYQQTPGQGLQFLFEYFSETQRNKGNFPGRFSGRQFSNSRSEMNVSTLELGDSALYLCASSSGTPTDTQYFGPGTRLTVL.

With regard to this clone: At one end the junction does not follow the germline gene, possibly because of a read error. The genes are TRBV10-3 and TRBJ2-6; 10 nucleotides align to TRBD1. CDR1 ENHRY and CDR2 SYGVKD come from the germline V gene. There are 17 residues in the CDR3. CDR3 region: CAISNPGQGTGANGLTF. The DNA for the CDR3 is TGTGCCATCAGTAACCCGGGACAGGGGACTGGGGCCAACGGCCTGACTTTC.

The CDR3 protein is CASSQDRRGVGVGEKLFF. CDR3 bases: TGCGCCAGCAGCCAAGATCGACGGGGAGTAGGAGTTGGTGAAAAACTGTTTTTT. This sequence joins TRBV4-1 and TRBJ1-4; no clear D. Trimming removed 0 bases at V and 7 bases at J, with 21 bases between. CDR3 length: 18 amino acids. CDR1 and CDR2 from the germline V gene are MGHRA and YSYEKL.

The chain is built from TRBV29-1 and TRBJ2-3; the D is unclear. Germline V gene lookup returns CDR1 SQVTM and CDR2 ANQGSEA. The CDR3 is 10 amino acids. V was trimmed by 7 bases and J by 8 bases, leaving 10 bases between them. This chain's CDR3 is CSATHSTQYF. Written as DNA, the CDR3 is TGCAGCGCTACCCATAGTACGCAGTATTTT.

The chain combines TRBV6-6 with TRBJ1-3; tentatively, D is TRBD1 (5 bases). This CDR3 has 14 amino acids. The V gene lost 2 bases and the J gene lost 4 bases, with 9 bases spanning the gap. The germline CDR1 and CDR2 sequences are MNHNY and SVGAGI (reference sequence). CDR3 in amino acids: CASSYQGAGNTIYF. CDR3 bases: TGTGCCAGCAGTTACCAGGGTGCAGGAAACACCATATATTTT.

The chain recombines TRBV28 with TRBJ2-2; D perhaps matches TRBD2 (7 bases). Germline V gene sequence: CDR1 MDHEN, CDR2 SYDVKM. V was trimmed by 0 bases and J by 4 bases, leaving 18 bases between them. The CDR3 is 18 residues long. The CDR3 DNA reads as TGTGCCAGCAGTTTATGGGGGGCGGGAGAGTATGTCACCGGGGAGCTGTTTTTT. This encodes CASSLWGAGEYVTGELFF.